What follows are 9 T cell receptor beta chains derived from one specimen sequenced in a study of CD8+CD57+ T cells in acquired aplastic anemia. In patients chosen for sequencing, flow cytometry had shown CD8+CD57+ cell expansion. Investigators profiled TCR beta VDJ and CDR3 from genomic DNA template. TCRdb passed the reads through MiXCR, listing each CDR3 protein once. The data contain fewer than 250,000 distinct CDR3 sequences, 45% to 50% of them singletons. The material sequenced was sorted CD4+, CD8+, or CD8+CD57+ T cells (not recorded which) from PBMCs. Source of these receptors: a human donor with aplastic anemia.

This clonotype was detected only a few times. The V gene is TRBV24-1, the J gene TRBJ2-7; the D gene is possibly TRBD1 (5 bases). The CDR3 sequence is 14 residues long. The V gene lost 4 bases and the J gene lost 3 bases, with 12 bases spanning the gap. CDR1 is KGHDR and CDR2 is SFDVKD in the germline V gene. CDR3: CATSDPRDLYEQYF. As DNA, the CDR3 is TGTGCCACCAGTGACCCCAGGGATCTCTACGAGCAGTACTTC.

The V call is TRBV6-2 or TRBV6-3, the J call TRBJ1-6; tentative D call: TRBD1 (5 bases). The CDR3 contains 17 residues. Trimming pared 0 bases from V and 7 bases from J, leaving 16 bases between. Per germline, CDR1 MNHEY and CDR2 SVGEGT. DNA of the CDR3: TGTGCCAGCAGTTACTCGATATCCGGGACTGAGAATTCACCCCTCCACTTT. Amino acids: CASSYSISGTENSPLHF.

The V call is TRBV2, the J call TRBJ2-1; TRBD2 agrees at 9 bases. The CDR3 runs to 14 residues. The V gene end was trimmed by 5 bases and the J gene end by 5 bases; junction bases not matched to a gene: 4. Per germline, CDR1 SNHLY and CDR2 FYNNEI. The CDR3 sequence: CASSKGLANNEQFF. The DNA for the CDR3 is TGTGCCAGCAGTAAAGGACTAGCGAACAATGAGCAGTTCTTC.

The CDR3 here is CASSSPTLAGGYYEQYF. The CDR3 coding sequence is TGTGCCAGCAGTTCTCCTACCCTAGCGGGGGGGTACTACGAGCAGTACTTC. This chain uses TRBV12-3 or TRBV12-4 with TRBJ2-7; 12 bases map to TRBD2. V lost 4 bases, J lost 3 bases, and 10 bases stayed unmatched. The CDR3 spans 17 residues.

J is TRBJ1-6 and V is TRBV7-9; D unclear. V lost 3 bases to trimming and J lost 7 bases, with 10 bases between them. This CDR3 is built from 14 residues. Germline lookup yields CDR1 SEHNR and CDR2 FQNEAQ (reference sequence). The CDR3 loop reads CASSLADGNSPLHF. CDR3 in DNA: TGTGCCAGCAGCTTGGCTGACGGGAATTCACCCCTCCACTTT.

This chain joins TRBV7-9 and TRBJ1-1, with D unresolved. Trimming cost V 0 bases and J 5 bases, with 4 bases left between them. The CDR3 covers 12 residues. The germline V gene has CDR1 SEHNR and CDR2 FQNEAQ (reference sequence). The CDR3 reads CASSLAHTEAFF. CDR3 nucleotide sequence: TGTGCCAGCAGCTTAGCGCATACTGAAGCTTTCTTT.

Note on this clonotype: A much larger clone is a single base away; this may be a read error. V usage is TRBV19 and J usage is TRBJ2-1; 8 bases match TRBD1. Germline V CDR1 and CDR2: LNHDA, SQIVND (reference sequence). This CDR3 has 15 residues. With 9 bases clipped from V and 3 bases from J, the junction kept 10 bases outside the gene matches. CDR3 residues: CASASGTGYYNEQFF. The CDR3, as DNA: TGTGCCAGCGCATCCGGGACAGGCTACTACAATGAGCAGTTCTTC.

This rearrangement joins TRBV6-1 to TRBJ2-7, with 12 positions matching TRBD2. The V and J ends lost 8 bases and 3 bases, in that order; junction bases with no gene match: 11. The CDR3 spans 16 residues. The germline gives CDR1 MNHNS, CDR2 SASEGT. CDR3 DNA sequence: TGTGCCAGCCGAACACTAGCGGGAGGTACTTACTACGAGCAGTACTTC. Its protein is CASRTLAGGTYYEQYF.

The table lists this clonotype with a few counts. This chain links TRBV2 with TRBJ2-7, with TRBD1 matching over 10 bases. Germline CDR1 and CDR2: SNHLY and FYNNEI. The CDR3 contains 13 residues. V lost 7 bases, J lost 5 bases, and 5 bases stayed unmatched. The CDR3 DNA sequence: TGTGCCAGCAATGGGGACAGGGGCCACGAGCAGTACTTC. Residues: CASNGDRGHEQYF.